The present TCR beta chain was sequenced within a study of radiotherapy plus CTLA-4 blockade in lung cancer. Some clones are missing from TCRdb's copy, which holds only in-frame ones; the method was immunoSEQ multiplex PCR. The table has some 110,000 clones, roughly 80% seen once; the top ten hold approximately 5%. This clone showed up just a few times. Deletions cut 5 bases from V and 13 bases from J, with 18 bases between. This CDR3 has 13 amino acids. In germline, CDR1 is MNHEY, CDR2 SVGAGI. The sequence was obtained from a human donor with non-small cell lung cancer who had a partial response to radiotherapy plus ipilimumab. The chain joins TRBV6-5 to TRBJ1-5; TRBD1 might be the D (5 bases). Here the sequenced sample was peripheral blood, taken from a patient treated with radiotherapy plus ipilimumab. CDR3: CASSGRLAGPQHF. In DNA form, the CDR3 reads TGTGCCAGCAGTGGTCGGTTGGCGGGACCTCAGCATTTT.